The T cell receptor (beta chain) described here comes from a study of T cell responses to AZD1222 COVID-19 vaccine. Turning to this clone: The antigen is undetermined.

The assay was immunoSEQ multiplex PCR, and TCRdb's table has in-frame clones only and misses some. Altogether 150,000 to 200,000 clones are present, 94% being singletons, with the ten largest covering about 0.6%. Study outcomes and limitations: Regions left unmutated in variants are reportedly the target of nearly half of spike-specific TCRs.

The CDR3 runs 17 residues. CDR1 is SGHRS, CDR2 YFSETQ, per germline. V was cut by 4 bases and J by 2 bases, with 21 bases left in between. The sample here was peripheral blood, taken on day 0 of AZD1222 vaccination. The source is an adult in good health. This sequence joins TRBV5-1 and TRBJ1-2, with D possibly being TRBD1 (5 bases). This chain's CDR3 is CASSPSKSQGSNYGYTF. As DNA, the CDR3 is TGCGCCAGCAGCCCTAGTAAAAGCCAGGGATCCAACTATGGCTACACCTTC.